These T cell receptor beta chains were read from a single sample in a study of blood T cells in healthy people across ages. TCRdb independently ran MiXCR on the 5' RACE reads; one entry per CDR3 protein. The sample lists about 640,000 distinct CDR3 sequences, 45% to 65% occurring once. What was sequenced was blood. These receptors were obtained from a man in his 60s in good health. Both conserved end residues are trimmed from each CDR3. Clone size is given for some rows only: seen once, a few or many times, or a class if the clone is expanded.

V gene,clone size,J gene,CDR3 protein
TRBV12-3/TRBV12-4,-,TRBJ1-2,ASSSYGTVYGYT
TRBV20-1,-,TRBJ1-6,SARDRAGGRLPLH
TRBV11-2,few,TRBJ2-7,ASSLGVVGPYEQY
TRBV2,-,TRBJ2-3,ASSQAGGFSTDTQY
TRBV6-5,-,TRBJ2-5,ASSYERPGLGETQY
TRBV6-2/TRBV6-3,-,TRBJ1-2,ASSSQTQGLPLNNYGYT
TRBV6-2/TRBV6-3,-,TRBJ1-1,ASNYRRGGNTEAF
TRBV29-1,few,TRBJ2-1,SLGTSGDSEQF
TRBV20-1,-,TRBJ2-7,SARDQSGLAGAYNEQY
TRBV20-1,-,TRBJ2-5,SALDSGSQETQY
TRBV7-2,once,TRBJ2-5,ASSLVAEGADVQETQY
TRBV28,-,TRBJ2-5,ASRTGGQEQY
TRBV18,-,TRBJ1-2,ASSADEAYGYT
TRBV2,-,TRBJ2-3,ASSTWTSTDTQY
TRBV12-3/TRBV12-4,-,-,ASSVLTGTGVGSGEQY
TRBV4-1,-,TRBJ2-5,ASRVVDRARQETQY
TRBV28,-,TRBJ2-3,ASSLLAGSLGDTQY
TRBV4-2,-,TRBJ2-4,ASSQDRTGAKNIQY
TRBV20-1,-,TRBJ2-5,SAGYTQY
TRBV10-3,-,TRBJ2-1,AISESTRNEQF
TRBV10-2,-,TRBJ1-6,ASSEIDTDSPLH
TRBV6-6,-,TRBJ1-4,ASKTGEGEKLF
TRBV20-1,-,TRBJ2-7,SARRSQGPYEQY
TRBV20-1,-,TRBJ1-2,SARRESHGGYT
TRBV25-1,-,TRBJ1-1,ASSERQSNQAF
TRBV6-5,-,TRBJ2-7,ASGRPSAGFPYEQY
TRBV20-1,-,TRBJ2-5,SASPGLAGGYQETQY
TRBV20-1,-,TRBJ1-1,SAEQGGATEAF
TRBV12-3/TRBV12-4,-,TRBJ1-2,ASSGTDRGGYT
TRBV6-1,-,TRBJ1-2,ASLGQGEGGCT
TRBV2,-,TRBJ1-2,ASAGQENYGYT
TRBV27,-,TRBJ2-3,ASSEGMSYTQY
TRBV14,-,TRBJ2-4,ASGQRQGPGEQY
TRBV28,-,TRBJ1-1,ASTMDRAPPEAF
TRBV18,-,TRBJ1-2,ASSPPALPYGYT
TRBV2,few,TRBJ2-5,ASSGGVTGIGETQY
TRBV28,few,TRBJ2-4,ASMDLAKNIQY
TRBV20-1,-,TRBJ2-3,SASTGASTDTQY
TRBV24-1,few,TRBJ2-5,ATSDPGGYQETQY
TRBV15,-,TRBJ1-2,ATSRGAEGNHVYT
TRBV3-1,few,TRBJ2-1,ASSQAGRRGFYNEQF
TRBV20-1,-,TRBJ1-2,SARDRTGGKGNYGYT
TRBV2,-,TRBJ1-1,ASIRGENTEAF
TRBV7-2,few,TRBJ2-3,ASSLVGILSTDTQY
TRBV4-2,-,TRBJ2-2,ASSPPGGPNTGELF